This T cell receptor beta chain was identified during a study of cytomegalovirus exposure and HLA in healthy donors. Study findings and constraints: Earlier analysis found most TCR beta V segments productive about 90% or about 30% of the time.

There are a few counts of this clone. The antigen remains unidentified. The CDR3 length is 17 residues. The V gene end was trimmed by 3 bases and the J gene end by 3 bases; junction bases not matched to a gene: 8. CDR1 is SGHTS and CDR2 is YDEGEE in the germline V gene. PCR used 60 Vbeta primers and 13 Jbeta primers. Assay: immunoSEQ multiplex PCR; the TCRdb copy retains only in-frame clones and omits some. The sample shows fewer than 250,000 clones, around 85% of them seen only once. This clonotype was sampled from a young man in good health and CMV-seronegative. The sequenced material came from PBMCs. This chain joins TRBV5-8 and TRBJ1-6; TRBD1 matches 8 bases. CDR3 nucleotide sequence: TGTGCCAGCAGCTACGGACAGGGATTCTTCTATAATTCACCCCTCCACTTT. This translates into CASSYGQGFFYNSPLHF. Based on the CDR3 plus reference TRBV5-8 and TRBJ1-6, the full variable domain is EAGVTQSPTHLIKTRGQQATLRCSPISGHTSVYWYQQALGLGLQFLLWYDEGEERNRGNFPPRFSGRQFPNYSSELNVNALELEDSALYLCASSYGQGFFYNSPLHFGNGTRLTVT.